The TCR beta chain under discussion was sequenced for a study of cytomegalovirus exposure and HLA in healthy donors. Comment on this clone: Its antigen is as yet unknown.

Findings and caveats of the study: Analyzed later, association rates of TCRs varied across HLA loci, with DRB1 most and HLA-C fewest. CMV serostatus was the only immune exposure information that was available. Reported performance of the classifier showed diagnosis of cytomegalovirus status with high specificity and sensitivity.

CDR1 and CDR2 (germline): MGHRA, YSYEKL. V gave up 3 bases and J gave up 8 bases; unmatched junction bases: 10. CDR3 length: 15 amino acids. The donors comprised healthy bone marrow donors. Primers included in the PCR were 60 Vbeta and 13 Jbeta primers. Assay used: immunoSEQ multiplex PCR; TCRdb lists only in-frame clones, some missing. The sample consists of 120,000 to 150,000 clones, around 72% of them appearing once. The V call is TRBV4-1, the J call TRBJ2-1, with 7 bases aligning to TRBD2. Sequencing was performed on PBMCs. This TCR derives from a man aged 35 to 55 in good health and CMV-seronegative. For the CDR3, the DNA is TGCGCCAGCAGCCAGCCTAGGACTAGTATCCATGAGCAGTTCTTC. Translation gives CASSQPRTSIHEQFF.